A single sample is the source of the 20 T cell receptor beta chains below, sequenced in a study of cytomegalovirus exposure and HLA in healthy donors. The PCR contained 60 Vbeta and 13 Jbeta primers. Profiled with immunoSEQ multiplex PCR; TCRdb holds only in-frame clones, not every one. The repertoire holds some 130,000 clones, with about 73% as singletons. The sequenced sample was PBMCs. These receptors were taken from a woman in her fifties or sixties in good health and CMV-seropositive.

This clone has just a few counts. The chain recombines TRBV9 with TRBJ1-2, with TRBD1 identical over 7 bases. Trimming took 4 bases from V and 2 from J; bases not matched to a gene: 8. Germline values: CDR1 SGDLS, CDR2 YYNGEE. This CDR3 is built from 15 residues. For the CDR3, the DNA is TGTGCCAGCAGCCCAATGACAGGGTCCAACTATGGCTACACCTTC. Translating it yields CASSPMTGSNYGYTF.

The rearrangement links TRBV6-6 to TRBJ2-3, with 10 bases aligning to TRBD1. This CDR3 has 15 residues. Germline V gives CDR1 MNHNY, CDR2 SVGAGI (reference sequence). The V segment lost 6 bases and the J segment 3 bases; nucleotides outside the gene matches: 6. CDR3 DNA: TGTGCCAGCAGCTGGGGACAGGGGAGGACAGATACGCAGTATTTT. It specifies CASSWGQGRTDTQYF.

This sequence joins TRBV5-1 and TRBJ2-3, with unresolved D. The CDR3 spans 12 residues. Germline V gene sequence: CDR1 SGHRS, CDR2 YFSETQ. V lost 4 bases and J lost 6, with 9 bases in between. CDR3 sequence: CASSPQYDTQYF. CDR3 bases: TGCGCCAGCAGCCCCCAGTATGATACGCAGTATTTT.

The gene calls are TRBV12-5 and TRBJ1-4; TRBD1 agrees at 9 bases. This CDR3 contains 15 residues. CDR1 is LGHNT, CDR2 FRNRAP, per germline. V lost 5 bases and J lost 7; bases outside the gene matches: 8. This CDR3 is CASGPGGTGREKLFF. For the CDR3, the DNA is TGTGCTAGTGGTCCTGGCGGGACAGGGCGTGAAAAACTGTTTTTT.

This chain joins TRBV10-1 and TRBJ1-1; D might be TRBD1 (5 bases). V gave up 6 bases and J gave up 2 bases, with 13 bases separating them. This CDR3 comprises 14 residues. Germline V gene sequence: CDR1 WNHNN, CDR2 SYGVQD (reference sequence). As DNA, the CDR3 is TGCGCCAGCAGGGCGGGACGGACAAACACTGAAGCTTTCTTT. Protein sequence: CASRAGRTNTEAFF.

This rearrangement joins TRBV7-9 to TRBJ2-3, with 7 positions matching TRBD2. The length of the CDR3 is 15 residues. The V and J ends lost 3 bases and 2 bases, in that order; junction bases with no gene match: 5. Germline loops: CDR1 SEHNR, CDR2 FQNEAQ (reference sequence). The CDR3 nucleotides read TGTGCCAGCAGCTTCAGACTAGCCTACACAGATACGCAGTATTTT. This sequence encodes CASSFRLAYTDTQYF.

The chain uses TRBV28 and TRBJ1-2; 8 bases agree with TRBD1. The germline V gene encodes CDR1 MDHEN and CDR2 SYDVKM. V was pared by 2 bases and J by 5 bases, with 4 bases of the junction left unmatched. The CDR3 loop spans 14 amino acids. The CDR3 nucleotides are TGTGCCAGCAGTTTAGAGGGGACAGGATATGGCTACACCTTC. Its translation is CASSLEGTGYGYTF.

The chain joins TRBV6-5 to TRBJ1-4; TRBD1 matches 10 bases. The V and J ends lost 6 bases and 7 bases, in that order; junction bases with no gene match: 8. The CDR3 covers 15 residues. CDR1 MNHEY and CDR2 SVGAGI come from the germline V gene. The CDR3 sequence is CASRTGGGRSEKLFF. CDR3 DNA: TGTGCCAGCAGGACAGGGGGCGGAAGGAGTGAAAAACTGTTTTTT.

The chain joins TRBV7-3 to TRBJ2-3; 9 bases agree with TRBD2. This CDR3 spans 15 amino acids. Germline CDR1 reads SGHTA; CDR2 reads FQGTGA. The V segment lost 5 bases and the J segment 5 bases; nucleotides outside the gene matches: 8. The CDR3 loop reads CASSQGGLAQDTQYF. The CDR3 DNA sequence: TGTGCCAGCAGCCAAGGGGGACTAGCTCAAGATACGCAGTATTTT.

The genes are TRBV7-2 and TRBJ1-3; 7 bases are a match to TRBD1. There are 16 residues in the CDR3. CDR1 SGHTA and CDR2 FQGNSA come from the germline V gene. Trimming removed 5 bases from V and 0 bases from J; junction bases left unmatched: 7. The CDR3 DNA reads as TGTGCCAGCAGCAAGGGACAGCCGAGCTCTGGAAACACCATATATTTT. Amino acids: CASSKGQPSSGNTIYF.

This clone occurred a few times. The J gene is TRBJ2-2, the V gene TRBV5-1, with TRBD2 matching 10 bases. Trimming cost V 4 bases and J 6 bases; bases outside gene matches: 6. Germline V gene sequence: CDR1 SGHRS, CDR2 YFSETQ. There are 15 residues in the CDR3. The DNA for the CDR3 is TGCGCCAGCAGCACCGGGACTAGCGTTCCCGGGGAGCTGTTTTTT. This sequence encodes CASSTGTSVPGELFF.

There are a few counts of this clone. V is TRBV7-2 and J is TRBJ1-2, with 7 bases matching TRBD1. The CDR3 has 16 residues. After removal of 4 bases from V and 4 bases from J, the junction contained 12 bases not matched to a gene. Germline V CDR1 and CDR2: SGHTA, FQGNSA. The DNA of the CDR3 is TGTGCCAGCAGCTATCGAACCGGGACAGCCATCTATGGCTACACCTTC. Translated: CASSYRTGTAIYGYTF.

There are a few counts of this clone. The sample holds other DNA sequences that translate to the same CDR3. The DNA of the CDR3 is TGTGCCAGCAGCGTAGCCCAACAAGAGACCCAGTACTTC. The encoded protein is CASSVAQQETQYF. The chain joins TRBV9 to TRBJ2-5, with D hard to call. V was cut by 0 bases and J by 2 bases, with 5 bases left in between. The CDR3 covers 13 residues. The germline CDR1 and CDR2 sequences are SGDLS and YYNGEE.

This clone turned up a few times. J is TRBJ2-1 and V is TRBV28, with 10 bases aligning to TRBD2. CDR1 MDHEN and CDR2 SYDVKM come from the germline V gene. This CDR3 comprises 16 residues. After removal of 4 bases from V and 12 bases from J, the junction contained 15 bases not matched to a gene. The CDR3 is CASSSGLAGGLKGQFF. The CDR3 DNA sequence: TGTGCCAGCAGTTCGGGGTTAGCGGGAGGACTCAAAGGGCAGTTCTTC.

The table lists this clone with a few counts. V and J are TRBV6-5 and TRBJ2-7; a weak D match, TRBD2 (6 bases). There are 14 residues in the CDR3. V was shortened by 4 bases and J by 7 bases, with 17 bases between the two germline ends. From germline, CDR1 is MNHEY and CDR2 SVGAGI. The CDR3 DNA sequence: TGTGCCAGCAGTTCCGGGGCGCAGGGAGGAGAGCAGTACTTC. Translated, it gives CASSSGAQGGEQYF.

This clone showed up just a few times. CDR3 loop: CASTPSRTANEKLFF. The CDR3 region has the DNA TGTGCCAGCACCCCATCCAGGACAGCTAATGAAAAACTGTTTTTT. The rearrangement joins TRBV6-5 to TRBJ1-4; possible D gene TRBD1, 6 bases. Trimming took 7 bases from V and 3 from J, leaving 15 bases between them. Per the germline V gene, CDR1 is MNHEY and CDR2 is SVGAGI. The CDR3 is 15 amino acids.

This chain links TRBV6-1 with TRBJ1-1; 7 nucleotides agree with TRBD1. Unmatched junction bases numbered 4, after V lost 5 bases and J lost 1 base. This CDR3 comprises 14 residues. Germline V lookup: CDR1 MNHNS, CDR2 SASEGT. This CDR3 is CASSSRQGNTEAFF. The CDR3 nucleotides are TGTGCCAGCAGTTCCCGACAGGGGAACACTGAAGCTTTCTTT.

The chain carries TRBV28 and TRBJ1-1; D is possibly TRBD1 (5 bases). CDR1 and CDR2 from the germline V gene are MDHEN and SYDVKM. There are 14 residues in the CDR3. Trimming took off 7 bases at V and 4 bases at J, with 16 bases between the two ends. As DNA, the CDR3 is TGTGCCAGCACTGTTAGACAGTCCTCCACTGAAGCTTTCTTT. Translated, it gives CASTVRQSSTEAFF.

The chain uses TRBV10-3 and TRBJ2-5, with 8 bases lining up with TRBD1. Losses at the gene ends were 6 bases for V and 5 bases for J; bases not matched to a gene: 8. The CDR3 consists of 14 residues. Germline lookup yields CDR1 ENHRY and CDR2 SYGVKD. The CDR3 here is CAIRATGAVETQYF. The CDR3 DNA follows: TGTGCCATCAGGGCGACAGGGGCAGTGGAGACCCAGTACTTC.

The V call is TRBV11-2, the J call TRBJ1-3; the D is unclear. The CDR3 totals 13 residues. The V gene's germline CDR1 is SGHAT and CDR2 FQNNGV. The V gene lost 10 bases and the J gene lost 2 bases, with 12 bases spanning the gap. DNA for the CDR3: TGTGCCACCTCGGGAGGTACTGGAAACACCATATATTTT. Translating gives CATSGGTGNTIYF.